This TCR beta chain was sequenced for a study of cytomegalovirus exposure and HLA in healthy donors. Whole-study context: In an early release, HLA-typed donors contributed about 80 million unique TCR sequences.

V gave up 6 bases and J gave up 5 bases; unmatched junction bases: 6. CDR1 MNHNS and CDR2 SASEGT come from the germline V gene. This CDR3 has 13 amino acids. PCR amplification relied on 60 Vbeta primers (plus 13 Jbeta primers). Source study methods: Around 10 million of the approximately 80 million unique TCR beta chains counted in a later analysis were shared. Clones were sequenced by immunoSEQ multiplex PCR, and TCRdb holds only the in-frame ones, with some missing. That table is the source of V, J and clone size, and D and trimming were worked out from the DNA. The sample contains about 130,000 clones, 70% to 85% of which appear only once.

The sample was PBMCs. The rearrangement uses TRBV6-1 and TRBJ1-1; TRBD1 aligns across 7 bases. The sequence derives from a boy aged 10-17 years in good health and CMV-seronegative. CDR3 nucleotide sequence: TGTGCCAGCAGAGAGACAGGGTGGACTGAAGCTTTCTTT. It is translated as CASRETGWTEAFF.